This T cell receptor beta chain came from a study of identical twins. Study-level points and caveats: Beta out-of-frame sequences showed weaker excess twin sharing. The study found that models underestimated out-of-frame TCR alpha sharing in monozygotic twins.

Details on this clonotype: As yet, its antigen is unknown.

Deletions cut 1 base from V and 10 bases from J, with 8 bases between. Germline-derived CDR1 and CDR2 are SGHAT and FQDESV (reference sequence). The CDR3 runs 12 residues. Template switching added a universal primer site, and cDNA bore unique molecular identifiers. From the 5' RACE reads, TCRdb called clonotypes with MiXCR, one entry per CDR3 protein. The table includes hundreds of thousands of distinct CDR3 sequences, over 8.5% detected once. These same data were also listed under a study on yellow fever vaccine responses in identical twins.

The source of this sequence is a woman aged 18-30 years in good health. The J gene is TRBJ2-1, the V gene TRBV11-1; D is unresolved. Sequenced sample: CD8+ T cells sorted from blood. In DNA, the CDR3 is TGTGCCAGCAGCTTAGGCGGAGAAGAGCAGTTCTTC. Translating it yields CASSLGGEEQFF.